These 14 T cell receptor beta chains share one sample of origin, sequenced in a study of blood T cell repertoires in COVID-19. The data were produced by immunoSEQ multiplex PCR, yet TCRdb's version contains in-frame clones alone and is incomplete. In the table there are roughly 230,000 clones, 87% of which are singletons. The sequenced sample consisted of PBMCs or T cells enriched from blood (not recorded which). These receptors originate from a young man in a cohort exposed to, infected with or recovered from COVID-19 (not recorded which).

The chain uses TRBV7-6 and TRBJ2-7; tentatively, D is TRBD1 (5 bases). V dropped 0 bases and J dropped 1 base, with 7 bases sitting between them. This CDR3 has 14 residues. Germline V gene sequence: CDR1 SGHVS, CDR2 FNYEAQ. The CDR3 DNA sequence: TGTGCCAGCAGCTTAGCGGACATATCCTACGAGCAGTACTTC. Its protein product is CASSLADISYEQYF.

This CDR3 reads CASRLAGGPGTGELFF. CDR3 DNA: TGTGCCAGCAGACTAGCGGGAGGGCCGGGCACCGGGGAGCTGTTTTTT. The chain links TRBV6-4 to TRBJ2-2; 13 bases match TRBD2. With 6 bases clipped from V and 4 bases from J, the junction kept 5 bases outside the gene matches. CDR1 is MRHNA and CDR2 is SNTAGT in the germline V gene. The length of the CDR3 is 16 residues.

This chain uses TRBV14 with TRBJ2-3; no reliable D call. CDR1 is SGHDN and CDR2 is FVKESK in the germline V gene. Trimming took off 3 bases at V and 4 bases at J, with 11 bases between the two ends. This CDR3 contains 14 residues. The CDR3, as DNA: TGTGCCAGCAGCCAGATACGGGTCTCAGATACGCAGTATTTT. It codes for CASSQIRVSDTQYF.

This clone was picked up one time. This chain links TRBV9 with TRBJ1-2, with 7 bases matching TRBD1. Losses at the gene ends were 0 bases for V and 5 bases for J; bases not matched to a gene: 4. CDR1 SGDLS and CDR2 YYNGEE come from the germline V gene. The CDR3 consists of 14 residues. CDR3 coding DNA: TGTGCCAGCAGCGTAGGGGACAGCGTTTATGGCTACACCTTC. Its protein product is CASSVGDSVYGYTF.

In DNA form, the CDR3 reads TGTGCCAGCAGCCCGATTATCTCCGGGACAGGGGGTCTCACTGAAGCTTTCTTT. Its translation: CASSPIISGTGGLTEAFF. V usage is TRBV9 and J usage is TRBJ1-1; the match to TRBD1 covers 11 bases. Germline V gives CDR1 SGDLS, CDR2 YYNGEE. V trimming: 4 bases; J trimming: 4 bases; junction bases outside the gene matches: 15. The length of the CDR3 is 18 residues.

The V call is TRBV11-2, the J call TRBJ2-7, with D possibly being TRBD1 (6 bases). The germline V gene encodes CDR1 SGHAT and CDR2 FQNNGV. The CDR3 consists of 11 residues. V dropped 1 base and J dropped 12 bases, with 10 bases sitting between them. The CDR3 DNA follows: TGTGCCAGCAGCTTAGGGCAGGGGTTGTACTTC. Encoded protein: CASSLGQGLYF.

The V gene is TRBV19, the J gene TRBJ1-1; 10 bases fit TRBD1. This CDR3 has 14 residues. The V gene end was trimmed by 3 bases and the J gene end by 12 bases; junction bases not matched to a gene: 10. Germline CDR1 is LNHDA and CDR2 is SQIVND (reference sequence). The CDR3 is CASSIGDRGRSTFF. CDR3 DNA sequence: TGTGCCAGTAGTATCGGCGACAGGGGGCGTTCGACTTTCTTT.

This clone was seen a single time. The chain joins TRBV7-9 to TRBJ1-6; D gene unclear. Trimming shortened V by 1 base and J by 14 bases, and 9 bases separated the two germline ends. The germline V gene has CDR1 SEHNR and CDR2 FQNEAQ (reference sequence). The CDR3 contains 12 residues. The CDR3 bases are TGTGCCAGCAGCTTAGAAGAACTTTCCCTCCACTTT. Protein: CASSLEELSLHF.

This clone came up once. The gene calls are TRBV27 and TRBJ2-1; 9 bases map to TRBD2. Germline V gives CDR1 MNHEY, CDR2 SMNVEV (reference sequence). This CDR3 comprises 15 residues. The V and J ends lost 6 bases and 2 bases, in that order; junction bases with no gene match: 5. The CDR3 region has the DNA TGTGCCAGCAGACCGGGACTAGCCCCCTACAATGAGCAGTTCTTC. Protein product: CASRPGLAPYNEQFF.

This clone has more than one count but fewer than ten. The rearrangement uses TRBV9 and TRBJ1-2; no clear D. CDR1 is SGDLS and CDR2 is YYNGEE in the germline V gene. The CDR3 sequence is 15 residues long. The V gene lost 3 bases and the J gene lost 4 bases, with 16 bases spanning the gap. The CDR3 reads CASSGNVGNSYGYTF. CDR3 bases: TGTGCCAGCAGCGGAAACGTCGGGAATAGCTATGGCTACACCTTC.

The chain joins TRBV5-1 to TRBJ2-2; TRBD1 matches 7 bases. The CDR3 totals 17 residues. V shed 4 bases and J 2 bases; nucleotides not matched to a gene: 11. CDR1 and CDR2 (germline): SGHRS, YFSETQ. The CDR3 loop is CASSPNAGTANTGELFF. The CDR3 region has the DNA TGCGCCAGCAGCCCGAACGCCGGGACAGCTAACACCGGGGAGCTGTTTTTT.

The chain joins TRBV19 to TRBJ1-1; 7 bases are a match to TRBD1. Per germline, CDR1 LNHDA and CDR2 SQIVND (reference sequence). Germline trimming cut 3 bases from V and 4 bases from J; bases unmatched to any gene: 8. This CDR3 has 15 amino acids. This CDR3 is CASSIPTGMATEAFF. In DNA form, the CDR3 reads TGTGCCAGTAGTATCCCGACAGGGATGGCCACTGAAGCTTTCTTT.

Here the CDR3 DNA reads TGTGCCAGTAGTATACCGGGACAGCAATCCTCTGGGGCCAACGTCCTGACTTTC. This sequence encodes CASSIPGQQSSGANVLTF. The chain couples TRBV19 to TRBJ2-6, with 7 nucleotides matching TRBD1. The CDR3 contains 18 residues. V was pared by 2 bases and J by 0 bases, with 7 bases of the junction left unmatched. The germline V gene encodes CDR1 LNHDA and CDR2 SQIVND (reference sequence).

The rearrangement links TRBV28 to TRBJ1-4; 8 nucleotides line up with TRBD1. Trimming removed 1 base from V and 7 bases from J; junction bases left unmatched: 5. CDR1 and CDR2 from the germline V gene are MDHEN and SYDVKM. This CDR3 has 15 amino acids. CDR3 loop: CASSLLGTGTEKLFF. The CDR3 bases are TGTGCCAGCAGTTTATTAGGGACAGGAACTGAAAAACTGTTTTTT. The entire variable domain, with the rest obtained from reference TRBV28 and TRBJ1-4, is as follows: DVKVTQSSRYLVKRTGEKVFLECVQDMDHENMFWYRQDPGLGLRLIYFSYDVKMKEKGDIPEGYSVSREKKERFSLILESASTNQTSMYLCASSLLGTGTEKLFFGSGTQLSVL.